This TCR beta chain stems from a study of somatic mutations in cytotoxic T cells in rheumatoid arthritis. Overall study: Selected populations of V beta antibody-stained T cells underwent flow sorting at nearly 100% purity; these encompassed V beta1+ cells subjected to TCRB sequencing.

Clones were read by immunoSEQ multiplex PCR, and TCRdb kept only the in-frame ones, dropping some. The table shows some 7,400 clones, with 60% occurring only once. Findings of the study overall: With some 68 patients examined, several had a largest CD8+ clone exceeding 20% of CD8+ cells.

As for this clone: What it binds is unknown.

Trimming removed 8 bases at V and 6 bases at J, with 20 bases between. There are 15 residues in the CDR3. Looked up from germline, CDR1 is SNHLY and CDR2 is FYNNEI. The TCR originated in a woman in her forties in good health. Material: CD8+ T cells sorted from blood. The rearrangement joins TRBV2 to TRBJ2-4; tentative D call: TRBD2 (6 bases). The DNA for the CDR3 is TGTGCCAGCTCACCAACTGGGGGGTCGCCAAACATTCAGTACTTC. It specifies CASSPTGGSPNIQYF.